Each of the 21 T cell receptor beta chains below was sequenced from the same sample in a study of T cell responses to AZD1222 COVID-19 vaccine. Repertoires were generated with immunoSEQ multiplex PCR, while TCRdb's copy carries only in-frame clones and drops some. The sample has about 100,000 clones; 90% to 95% are singletons. The sample in question was peripheral blood, obtained 28 days after the second AZD1222 dose. The receptors stem from an adult who received the AZD1222 COVID-19 vaccine.

The chain recombines TRBV5-1 with TRBJ2-1, with D tentatively TRBD1 or TRBD2 (5 bases each). The V end lost 3 bases, the J end lost 9 bases, and 16 bases lay between the germline ends. Germline V gives CDR1 SGHRS, CDR2 YFSETQ. This CDR3 comprises 14 residues. The CDR3 spells CASSSLMGDGEQFF. CDR3 bases: TGCGCCAGCAGCTCCCTTATGGGGGACGGTGAGCAGTTCTTC.

This chain connects TRBV7-8 to TRBJ1-4, with D unclear. CDR1 and CDR2 from the germline V gene are SGHVS and FQNEAQ. The CDR3 has 14 residues. Trimming took off 1 base at V and 3 bases at J, with 6 bases between the two ends. CDR3 sequence (DNA): TGTGCCAGCAGCTTAGTGGGGTCTAATGAAAAACTGTTTTTT. It codes for CASSLVGSNEKLFF.

The V gene is TRBV28, the J gene TRBJ2-1; 11 nucleotides agree with TRBD2. The V gene's germline CDR1 is MDHEN and CDR2 SYDVKM. The CDR3 spans 16 residues. Losses at the gene ends were 3 bases for V and 3 bases for J; bases not matched to a gene: 4. CDR3 DNA sequence: TGTGCCAGCAGTTTGCTCGGACTAGCGGGCTACAATGAGCAGTTCTTC. This translates into CASSLLGLAGYNEQFF.

V is TRBV21-1 and J is TRBJ2-3. TRBV21-1 is noted as a pseudogene. This CDR3 comprises 14 residues. The CDR3 nucleotides are TGTGCCAGCAGCAAACCGGCCAACACAGATACGCAGTATTTT. Translated: CASSKPANTDTQYF.

The chain has TRBV18 and TRBJ1-1; D call uncertain. The germline V gene encodes CDR1 KGHSH and CDR2 LQKENI. V lost 8 bases and J 2 bases, leaving 15 bases between the germline ends. The CDR3 consists of 14 residues. In DNA, the CDR3 is TGTGCCAGCGCCCCGGCGGGGAGTAACACTGAAGCTTTCTTT. Its protein is CASAPAGSNTEAFF.

The V and J genes are TRBV7-9 and TRBJ2-3; no clear D gene. Germline CDR1 reads SEHNR; CDR2 reads FQNEAQ (reference sequence). V was trimmed by 1 base and J by 4 bases, leaving 6 bases between them. The CDR3 length is 13 residues. CDR3 DNA: TGTGCCAGCAGCTTAGGGGCACCAGATACGCAGTATTTT. Its protein is CASSLGAPDTQYF.

J is TRBJ1-2 and V is TRBV19; TRBD1 matches at 7 bases. The V and J ends lost 7 bases and 7 bases, in that order; junction bases with no gene match: 12. Germline-derived CDR1 and CDR2 are LNHDA and SQIVND (reference sequence). There are 14 residues in the CDR3. The CDR3 sequence is CASTRYQTGSGYTF. The CDR3 DNA follows: TGTGCCAGTACCAGATATCAGACAGGGTCTGGCTACACCTTC.

This rearrangement joins TRBV18 to TRBJ1-2, with D unresolved. Trimming removed 4 bases from V and 3 bases from J, with 12 bases in between. The CDR3 runs 14 residues. Germline CDR1 KGHSH, CDR2 LQKENI. The CDR3 sequence: CASSLRTGDYGYTF. The CDR3 DNA sequence: TGTGCCAGCTCACTACGGACGGGAGACTATGGCTACACCTTC.

The genes are TRBV5-1 and TRBJ2-7; 7 bases are shared with TRBD2. Germline lookup yields CDR1 SGHRS and CDR2 YFSETQ. V gave up 0 bases and J gave up 5 bases; unmatched junction bases: 8. The CDR3 contains 15 residues. The CDR3: CASSLAGGSVDEQYF. The DNA for the CDR3 is TGCGCCAGCAGCTTGGCGGGCGGGAGCGTCGACGAGCAGTACTTC.

The chain is built from TRBV5-4 and TRBJ2-5; D possibly corresponds to TRBD2 (5 bases). Germline V gene sequence: CDR1 SGHNT, CDR2 YYREEE (reference sequence). CDR3 length: 14 residues. Trimming left V 5 bases short and J 5 bases short, with 16 bases between. The CDR3 region has the DNA TGTGCCAGCAGTTTACCCGGGATGAGGGAGACCCAGTACTTC. Its translation: CASSLPGMRETQYF. Looking up the rest from reference TRBV5-4 and TRBJ2-5 gives the full variable domain: ETGVTQSPTHLIKTRGQQVTLRCSSQSGHNTVSWYQQALGQGPQFIFQYYREEENGRGNFPPRFSGLQFPNYSSELNVNALELDDSALYLCASSLPGMRETQYFGPGTRLLVL.

The rearrangement links TRBV5-5 to TRBJ1-4; D is uncertain. Trimming took 0 bases from V and 3 from J, leaving 3 bases between them. This CDR3 contains 13 residues. Germline V CDR1 and CDR2: SGHKS, YYEKEE (reference sequence). The CDR3 DNA follows: TGTGCCAGCAGCTTGGTCCCTAATGAAAAACTGTTTTTT. It specifies CASSLVPNEKLFF.

The chain uses TRBV3-1 (or the pseudogene TRBV3-2) and TRBJ1-6; D uncertain. The CDR3 consists of 14 residues. Trimming cost V 4 bases and J 6 bases, with 10 bases left between them. CDR1 is LGHDT, CDR2 YNNKEL, per germline (reference sequence). This chain's CDR3 is CASSLVDSNSPLHF. CDR3 bases: TGTGCCAGCAGCCTAGTTGACTCTAATTCACCCCTCCACTTT.

This clone appeared once. The V and J genes are TRBV19 and TRBJ2-1, with 12 bases aligning to TRBD2. Per germline, CDR1 LNHDA and CDR2 SQIVND (reference sequence). This CDR3 has 16 amino acids. J was trimmed by 7 bases and V by 4 bases; bases with no gene match: 8. For the CDR3, the DNA is TGTGCCAGTAGTACCTACCTAGCGGGAGGGGTTAATGAGCAGTTCTTC. Amino acids: CASSTYLAGGVNEQFF.

This chain uses TRBV5-8 with TRBJ2-5, with 7 bases fitting TRBD1. Germline V lookup: CDR1 SGHTS, CDR2 YDEGEE. The CDR3 consists of 14 residues. J was trimmed by 5 bases and V by 2 bases; bases with no gene match: 6. For the CDR3, the DNA is TGTGCCAGCAGCTTTGACAGGGTATACGAGACCCAGTACTTC. Its translation: CASSFDRVYETQYF. Full variable domain (rest looked up from reference TRBV5-8 and TRBJ2-5): EAGVTQSPTHLIKTRGQQATLRCSPISGHTSVYWYQQALGLGLQFLLWYDEGEERNRGNFPPRFSGRQFPNYSSELNVNALELEDSALYLCASSFDRVYETQYFGPGTRLLVL.

This sequence joins TRBV5-1 and TRBJ2-7, with D perhaps assigned TRBD1 or TRBD2 (6 bases each). The CDR3 runs to 16 residues. V was shortened by 0 bases and J by 5 bases, with 18 bases between the two germline ends. Germline V gene data show CDR1 as SGHRS and CDR2 as YFSETQ. CDR3 nucleotide sequence: TGCGCCAGCAGCTTGGCGGAAGGGGGGCCAGCTCACGAGCAGTACTTC. The encoded protein is CASSLAEGGPAHEQYF.

The rearrangement joins TRBV21-1 to TRBJ1-4. TRBV21-1 is recorded as a pseudogene. The CDR3 has 16 amino acids. CDR3 coding DNA: TGTGCCAGCAGTAAAAGCCACCGAAGGTCCAATGAAAAACTGTTTTTT. This codes for CASSKSHRRSNEKLFF.

The V call is TRBV4-1, the J call TRBJ2-4; tentative D call: TRBD2 (5 bases). The CDR3 runs to 15 residues. Between the trimmed V and J ends, which lost 1 base and 0 bases, there was a span of 7 bases. Germline loops: CDR1 MGHRA, CDR2 YSYEKL. The CDR3 region has the DNA TGCGCCAGCAGCCAAGGTGGACTAGCCAAAAACATTCAGTACTTC. It is translated as CASSQGGLAKNIQYF.

This clone was seen a single time. The V and J genes are TRBV10-1 and TRBJ1-4; 8 bases map to TRBD1. The germline gives CDR1 WNHNN, CDR2 SYGVQD (reference sequence). J lost 5 bases, V lost 2 bases, and 10 bases had no gene match. The CDR3 consists of 17 residues. The CDR3 spells CASSEAGGQSHNEKLFF. The CDR3 DNA reads as TGCGCCAGCAGTGAGGCAGGGGGCCAATCCCACAATGAAAAACTGTTTTTT.

This rearrangement joins TRBV6-5 to TRBJ1-1, with 8 positions matching TRBD1. With V trimmed by 11 bases and J by 0 bases, 8 bases remained unmatched. Germline-derived CDR1 and CDR2 are MNHEY and SVGAGI. There are 14 residues in the CDR3. The chain's CDR3 is CAGRGQVMNTEAFF. CDR3 nucleotides: TGTGCCGGGAGGGGACAGGTCATGAACACTGAAGCTTTCTTT.

The chain joins TRBV24-1 to TRBJ1-2; D might be TRBD1 (6 bases). V shed 2 bases and J shed 7 bases, with 19 bases lying between them. CDR1 is KGHDR, CDR2 SFDVKD, per germline. This CDR3 is 16 amino acids long. DNA for the CDR3: TGTGCCACCAGTGATTACCACAGGGAGGATTCGAGTGGCTACACCTTC. Its translation: CATSDYHREDSSGYTF.

The chain links TRBV18 to TRBJ2-7; TRBD1 aligns across 10 bases. This CDR3 is built from 14 residues. J gave up 3 bases and V 3 bases, and 2 bases lay outside the gene matches. Germline V gene sequence: CDR1 KGHSH, CDR2 LQKENI. The CDR3 region is CASSPGTGVYEQYF. DNA of the CDR3: TGTGCCAGCTCACCCGGGACAGGGGTCTACGAGCAGTACTTC.